This T cell receptor beta chain stems from a study of cytomegalovirus exposure and HLA in healthy donors. Turning to the study itself: Most genotyped donors, approximately 81% of 300 to 400, had Caucasian-associated genetic ancestry.

As concerns this clone: Its target is unknown.

Trimming stripped 0 bases from V and 6 bases from J, with 9 bases between. Looked up from germline, CDR1 is PRHDT and CDR2 is FYEKMQ (reference sequence). The CDR3 sequence is 13 residues long. Study-wide points: Rarity marked most TCR sequences, yet some public TCRs occurred in many donors. The records held CMV serostatus as the only immune exposure information.

Use of 60 Vbeta and 13 Jbeta primers characterized the PCR. This table comes from immunoSEQ multiplex PCR, and its TCRdb copy is limited to in-frame clones, with some not included. This sample has tens of thousands of clones, with roughly 80% found just once. Sample: PBMCs. The receptor's source is a young woman in good health and CMV-seronegative. This chain joins TRBV13 and TRBJ2-7, with D possibly being TRBD1 (5 bases). CDR3 sequence reads: CASSLGQVGEQYF. The CDR3 DNA sequence: TGTGCCAGCAGCTTAGGACAGGTGGGCGAGCAGTACTTC.